A selection of T cell receptor beta chains follows, all from one sample in a study of T cells in Graves' hyperthyroidism and ophthalmopathy. TCRdb analysed the multiplex PCR reads with MiXCR anew, one entry per CDR3 protein. The table shows about 360,000 distinct CDR3 sequences, with around a sixth occurring only once. The material sequenced was blood. Receptors were obtained from a woman between 18 and 30 years old with Graves' hyperthyroidism that later progressed to Graves' ophthalmopathy. CDR3s include the opening cysteine and the closing phenylalanine or tryptophan. The D gene is left open where the match is weak. Only some rows state a clone size, as once, few, many or a class for expanded clones.

CDR3 | DNA | D | size | J | V
CSADTQYF | TGCAGTGCAGATACGCAGTATTTT | - | - | TRBJ2-3 | TRBV20-1
CASSHRAGGAGEWADTQYF | TGTGCCAGCAGCCACCGTGCGGGTGGAGCGGGAGAGTGGGCAGATACGCAGTATTTT | TRBD2 | - | TRBJ2-3 | TRBV3-1
CASSSEPTGLDEQYF | TGTGCCAGCAGTTCAGAACCGACAGGATTGGACGAGCAGTACTTC | - | few | TRBJ2-7 | TRBV5-4
CSARAPTSPSSYNEQFF | TGCAGTGCTAGAGCCCCCACTAGCCCCAGCTCCTACAATGAGCAGTTCTTC | - | many | TRBJ2-1 | TRBV20-1
CASSPDRVKQPQHF | TGTGCCAGCAGCCCCGACAGGGTTAAGCAGCCCCAGCATTTT | TRBD1 | - | TRBJ1-5 | TRBV28
CASSQGQRQETQYF | TGCGCCAGCAGCCAGGGACAGCGTCAAGAGACCCAGTACTTC | TRBD1 | few | TRBJ2-5 | TRBV4-1
CASSLYRPDTGELFF | TGTGCCAGCAGCTTATACCGCCCCGACACCGGGGAGCTGTTTTTT | - | - | TRBJ2-2 | TRBV7-2
CASRRGTQLTGELFF | TGTGCCAGCCGTAGGGGGACACAGCTAACCGGGGAGCTGTTTTTT | - | - | TRBJ2-2 | TRBV6-1
CASSEVKWPGQGPYRAWEQYF | TGTGCCAGCAGTGAAGTCAAGTGGCCGGGACAGGGGCCGTATCGGGCGTGGGAGCAGTACTTC | TRBD1 | many | TRBJ2-7 | TRBV6-1
CASSQLANEQFF | TGCGCCAGCAGCCAACTAGCGAATGAGCAGTTCTTC | TRBD2 | many | TRBJ2-1 | TRBV5-1
CASSSSAGGSTDTQYF | TGCGCCAGCAGCTCCTCAGCGGGAGGGAGCACAGATACGCAGTATTTT | TRBD2 | many | TRBJ2-3 | TRBV5-1
CASSQGDYGYTF | TGTGCCAGCAGCCAGGGGGACTACGGCTACACCTTC | TRBD1 | - | TRBJ1-2 | TRBV7-9
CASSTQANTEAFF | TGTGCCAGCAGCACCCAGGCGAACACTGAAGCTTTCTTT | - | many | TRBJ1-1 | TRBV14
CSVGYGSYGYTF | TGCAGCGTTGGGTACGGTTCCTATGGCTACACCTTC | - | - | TRBJ1-2 | TRBV29-1
CASSQELASYEQYF | TGCGCCAGCAGCCAAGAACTAGCCTCCTACGAGCAGTACTTC | - | - | TRBJ2-7 | TRBV4-1
CASSRDSYSGNTIYF | TGTGCCAGCAGTAGGGACAGCTACTCTGGAAACACCATATATTTT | TRBD1 | - | TRBJ1-3 | TRBV6-1
CSVERAGEDYEQYF | TGCAGCGTTGAAAGGGCGGGAGAGGACTACGAGCAGTACTTC | TRBD2 | few | TRBJ2-7 | TRBV29-1
CASSTSGNSYNEQFF | TGTGCCAGCAGCACAAGCGGGAACTCCTACAATGAGCAGTTCTTC | TRBD2 | - | TRBJ2-1 | TRBV9
CASSESRVHYGYTF | TGTGCCAGCAGTGAAAGCAGGGTGCACTATGGCTACACCTTC | - | many | TRBJ1-2 | TRBV6-1
CASSVDSGTYNEQFF | TGTGCCAGCAGCGTAGACTCGGGGACCTACAATGAGCAGTTCTTC | - | - | TRBJ2-1 | TRBV9
CSARDELGGISYNEQFF | TGCAGTGCTAGAGATGAATTAGGGGGCATTTCTTACAATGAGCAGTTCTTC | TRBD1 | - | TRBJ2-1 | TRBV20-1
CASSGRDSTTITEAFF | TGTGCCAGCAGTGGTCGTGACAGTACGACTATCACTGAAGCTTTCTTT | - | many | TRBJ1-1 | TRBV2
CSVATGTAYEQYF | TGCAGTGTCGCGACCGGGACCGCCTACGAGCAGTACTTC | - | few | TRBJ2-7 | TRBV20-1
CASSSDGFRNEQFF | TGTGCCAGCAGTTCGGACGGGTTTCGTAATGAGCAGTTCTTC | - | many | TRBJ2-1 | TRBV28
CATSDSAYQETQYF | TGTGCCACCAGTGACTCAGCGTACCAAGAGACCCAGTACTTC | - | many | TRBJ2-5 | TRBV24-1
CASTGRGISGANVLTF | TGTGCCAGCACCGGACGGGGAATCTCTGGGGCCAACGTCCTGACTTTC | - | many | TRBJ2-6 | TRBV2
CASSAGTREETQYF | TGTGCCAGCAGCGCCGGGACTCGGGAAGAGACCCAGTACTTC | - | many | TRBJ2-5 | TRBV13
CASSYSPTSSYEQYF | TGTGCCAGCAGTTACTCCCCGACTAGCTCCTACGAGCAGTACTTC | - | - | TRBJ2-7 | TRBV6-5
CASSQGAVTEAFF | TGTGCCAGCAGCCAGGGGGCAGTGACTGAAGCTTTCTTT | - | many | TRBJ1-1 | TRBV3-1
CSARAPERAYEQYF | TGCAGTGCTAGGGCACCTGAGCGGGCTTACGAGCAGTACTTC | - | many | TRBJ2-7 | TRBV20-1
CASSREGSGTKRNEQYF | TGTGCCAGCAGCCGAGAGGGAAGCGGGACAAAACGAAACGAGCAGTACTTC | - | many | TRBJ2-7 | TRBV3-1
CASSQQGWLSLLASMNTEAFF | TGTGCCAGCAGCCAACAGGGGTGGCTATCTCTACTGGCAAGCATGAACACTGAAGCTTTCTTT | - | few | TRBJ1-1 | TRBV4-2
CASSAASAYEQYF | TGTGCCAGCAGTGCCGCTAGCGCATACGAGCAGTACTTC | - | many | TRBJ2-7 | TRBV6-1